This section outlines one TCR beta chain sequence together with its context. This sample includes further DNA sequences coding for the same CDR3. The sample is drawn from a study of control samples from healthy donors and cancer patients. TCRdb's copy holds only in-frame clones and misses some; the assay was immunoSEQ multiplex PCR. This table has 150,000 to 200,000 clones, roughly 92% appearing once. This receptor was taken from a man aged 30-40 years in good health. Source material: blood.

The CDR3 reads CASSVGGVGQGGETQYF. The DNA for the CDR3 is TGTGCCAGCAGCGTAGGGGGTGTAGGACAGGGTGGGGAGACCCAGTACTTC. The genes are TRBV9 and TRBJ2-5, with 8 nucleotides matching TRBD1. V lost 0 bases and J lost 5; bases outside the gene matches: 12. Per germline, CDR1 SGDLS and CDR2 YYNGEE. The CDR3 has 17 residues.